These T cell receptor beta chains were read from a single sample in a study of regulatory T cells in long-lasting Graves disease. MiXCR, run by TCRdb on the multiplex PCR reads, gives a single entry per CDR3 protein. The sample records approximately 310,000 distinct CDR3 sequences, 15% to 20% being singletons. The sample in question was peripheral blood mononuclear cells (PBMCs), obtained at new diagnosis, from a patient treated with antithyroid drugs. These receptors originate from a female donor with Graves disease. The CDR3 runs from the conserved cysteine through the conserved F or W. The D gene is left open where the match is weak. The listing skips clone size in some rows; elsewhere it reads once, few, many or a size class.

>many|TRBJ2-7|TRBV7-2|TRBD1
CASILMEWDRNSYEQYF
TGTGCCAGCATACTGATGGAGTGGGACAGGAATTCCTACGAGCAGTACTTC
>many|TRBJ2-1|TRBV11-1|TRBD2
CASSLGDYEQFF
TGTGCCAGCAGCTTAGGGGACTACGAGCAGTTCTTC
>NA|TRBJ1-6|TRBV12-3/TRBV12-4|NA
CASSYAGAFNSPLHF
TGTGCCAGCAGTTACGCCGGGGCGTTCAATTCACCCCTCCACTTT
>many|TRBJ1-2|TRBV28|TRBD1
CASSRDRDFGYTF
TGTGCCAGCAGTAGGGACAGGGATTTTGGCTACACCTTC
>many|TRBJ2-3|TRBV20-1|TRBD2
CSASGLAGTDTQYF
TGCAGTGCTAGTGGACTAGCGGGAACAGATACGCAGTATTTT
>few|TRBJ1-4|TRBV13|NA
CASSQTETNEKLFF
TGTGCCAGCAGTCAGACAGAAACTAATGAAAAACTGTTTTTT
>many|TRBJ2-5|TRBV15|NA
CATSRDQGETQYF
TGTGCCACCAGCAGAGATCAGGGAGAGACCCAGTACTTC
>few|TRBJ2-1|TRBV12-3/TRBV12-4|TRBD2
CASSQGLANYNEQFF
TGTGCCAGCAGTCAGGGACTAGCAAACTACAATGAGCAGTTCTTC
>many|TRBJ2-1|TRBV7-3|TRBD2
CASSWTSGRRDEQFF
TGTGCCAGCAGCTGGACTAGCGGGAGAAGGGACGAGCAGTTCTTC
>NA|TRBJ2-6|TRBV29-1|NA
CSVFTGKGANVLTF
TGCAGCGTTTTCACAGGGAAAGGGGCCAACGTCCTGACTTTC
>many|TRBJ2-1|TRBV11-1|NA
CASLSPSGNEQFF
TGTGCCAGCTTAAGCCCATCCGGGAATGAGCAGTTCTTC
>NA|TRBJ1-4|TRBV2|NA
CASRNWGQGRGKLFF
TGTGCCAGCAGGAACTGGGGGCAGGGCCGCGGTAAACTGTTTTTT
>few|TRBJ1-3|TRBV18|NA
CASSQNSGNTIYF
TGTGCCAGCTCACAGAACTCTGGAAACACCATATATTTT
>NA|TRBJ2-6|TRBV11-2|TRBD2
CASSSGLAGGRGANVLTF
TGTGCCAGCAGCTCGGGACTAGCGGGAGGGCGTGGGGCCAACGTCCTGACTTTC
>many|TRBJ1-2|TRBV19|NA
CASSVRVPPDGYTF
TGTGCCAGTAGTGTCAGGGTACCCCCCGATGGCTACACCTTC
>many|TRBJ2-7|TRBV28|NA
CASSWIGEQYF
TGTGCCAGCAGTTGGATTGGCGAGCAGTACTTC
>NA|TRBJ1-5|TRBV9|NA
CASSVAGQGIGQPQHF
TGTGCCAGCAGCGTAGCGGGTCAGGGGATCGGTCAGCCCCAGCATTTT
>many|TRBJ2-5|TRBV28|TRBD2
CASSSTTSGRAETQYF
TGTGCCAGCAGTTCAACGACTAGCGGGAGAGCGGAGACCCAGTACTTC
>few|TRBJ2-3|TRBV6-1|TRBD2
CASSGAGISDTQYF
TGTGCCAGCAGCGGAGCGGGGATCTCAGATACGCAGTATTTT
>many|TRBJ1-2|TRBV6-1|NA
CASSRQGSGNYGYTF
TGTGCCAGCAGTAGACAAGGTTCGGGGAACTATGGCTACACCTTC
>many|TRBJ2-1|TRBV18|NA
CASSPDNEQFF
TGTGCCAGCAGCCCGGACAATGAGCAGTTCTTC
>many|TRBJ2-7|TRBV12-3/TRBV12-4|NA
CASSLGGFGYEQYF
TGTGCCAGCAGTTTAGGGGGCTTTGGGTACGAGCAGTACTTC
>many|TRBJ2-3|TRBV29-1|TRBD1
CSVPQGASSTDTQYF
TGCAGCGTGCCCCAGGGGGCTTCTAGCACAGATACGCAGTATTTT
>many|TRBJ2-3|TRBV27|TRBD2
CASSLSTSLDTQYF
TGTGCCAGCAGTTTATCGACTAGCCTAGATACGCAGTATTTT
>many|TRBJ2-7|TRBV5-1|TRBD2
CASSRGDRGDEQYF
TGCGCCAGCAGCCGGGGGGACCGCGGGGACGAGCAGTACTTC
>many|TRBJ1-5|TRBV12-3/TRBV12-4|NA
CASSLGEGQPRHF
TGTGCCAGCAGTTTAGGCGAGGGTCAGCCCCGGCATTTT
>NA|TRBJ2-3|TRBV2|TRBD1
CATRQEAGGVTDTQYF
TGTGCTACCCGCCAAGAAGCAGGGGGCGTGACAGATACGCAGTATTTT
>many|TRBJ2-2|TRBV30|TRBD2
CVGGPDTGELFF
TGTGTGGGAGGGCCGGACACCGGGGAGCTGTTTTTT
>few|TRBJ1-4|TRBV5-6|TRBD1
CASSVTGVKLFF
TGTGCCAGCAGCGTGACAGGGGTGAAACTGTTTTTT
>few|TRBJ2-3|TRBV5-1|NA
CASSLATRGTDTQYF
TGCGCCAGCAGCTTGGCAACTAGAGGTACAGATACGCAGTATTTT
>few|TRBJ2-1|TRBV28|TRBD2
CASSPPGLAGSNEQFF
TGTGCCAGCAGTCCTCCGGGACTAGCGGGAAGCAATGAGCAGTTCTTC
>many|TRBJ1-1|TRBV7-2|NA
CASSLDGVGVEAFF
TGTGCCAGCAGCTTAGATGGAGTAGGAGTTGAAGCTTTCTTT
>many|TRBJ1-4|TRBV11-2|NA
CASRPSTPRGNEKLFF
TGTGCCAGCCGACCTTCGACACCTCGGGGTAATGAAAAACTGTTTTTT
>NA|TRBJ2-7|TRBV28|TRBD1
CASSHVGTGSPYEQYF
TGTGCCAGCAGTCACGTGGGGACAGGGTCTCCCTACGAGCAGTACTTC
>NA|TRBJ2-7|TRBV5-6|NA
CASSLGIIADDEQYF
TGTGCCAGCAGCTTGGGAATTATCGCGGATGACGAGCAGTACTTC
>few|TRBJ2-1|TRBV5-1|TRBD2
CASSSWTSGSLYEQFF
TGCGCCAGCAGCTCCTGGACTAGCGGGAGTCTGTATGAGCAGTTCTTC
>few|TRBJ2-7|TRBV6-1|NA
CASIPQGTYEQYF
TGTGCCAGCATCCCGCAAGGAACCTACGAGCAGTACTTC
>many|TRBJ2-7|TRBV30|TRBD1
CAWSAITGVGYEQYF
TGTGCCTGGAGTGCGATAACAGGGGTTGGGTACGAGCAGTACTTC
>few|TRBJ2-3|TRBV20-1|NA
CSASLGPSTDTQYF
TGCAGTGCTAGTTTGGGGCCTAGCACAGATACGCAGTATTTT
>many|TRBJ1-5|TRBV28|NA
CASSFFDRDRRDSNQPQHF
TGTGCCAGCAGCTTTTTCGACCGGGACCGGAGGGATAGCAATCAGCCCCAGCATTTT
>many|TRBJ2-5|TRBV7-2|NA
CASSFYGAPAQETQYF
TGTGCCAGCAGCTTTTACGGGGCGCCCGCGCAAGAGACCCAGTACTTC